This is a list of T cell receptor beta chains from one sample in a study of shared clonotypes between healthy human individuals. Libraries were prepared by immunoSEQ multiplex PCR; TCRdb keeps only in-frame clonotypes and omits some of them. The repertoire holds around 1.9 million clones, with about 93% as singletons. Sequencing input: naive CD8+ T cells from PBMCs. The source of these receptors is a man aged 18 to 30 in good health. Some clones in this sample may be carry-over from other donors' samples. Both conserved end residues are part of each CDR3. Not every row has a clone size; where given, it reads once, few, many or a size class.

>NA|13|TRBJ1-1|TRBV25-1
CASSDGSNTEAFF
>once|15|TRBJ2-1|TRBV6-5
CASRAGGSAYNEQFF
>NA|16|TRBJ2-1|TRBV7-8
CASSWAAGLVYNEQFF
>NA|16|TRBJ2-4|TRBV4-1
CASSQAQGIAKNIQYF
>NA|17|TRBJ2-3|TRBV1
CTSSQTPGLAGVDTQYF
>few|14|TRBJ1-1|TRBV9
CASSGREGYTEAFF
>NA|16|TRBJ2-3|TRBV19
CASTRELGTATDTQYF
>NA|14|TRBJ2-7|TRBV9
CASSPGQGEDEQYF
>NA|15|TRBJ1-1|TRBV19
CASSPWTGGITEAFF
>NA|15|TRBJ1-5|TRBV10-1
CASSEQGVGNQPQHF
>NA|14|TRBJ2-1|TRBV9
CASSVGQFGNEQFF
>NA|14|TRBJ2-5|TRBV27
CASSSRTGKGTQYF
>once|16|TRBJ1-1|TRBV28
CASSPGTLTLNTEAFF
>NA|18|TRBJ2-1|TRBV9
CASTPYAGVRSVYNEQFF
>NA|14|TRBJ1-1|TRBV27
CASSWDRLNTEAFF
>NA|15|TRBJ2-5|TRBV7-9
CASSLGPAAQETQYF
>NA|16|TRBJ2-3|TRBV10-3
CAIIRLRSGKTDTQYF
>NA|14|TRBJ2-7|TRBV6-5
CATSERERVHEQYF
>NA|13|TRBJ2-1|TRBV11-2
CASSFGPNNEQFF
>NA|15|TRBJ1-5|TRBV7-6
CASSLDPGQRDPQHF
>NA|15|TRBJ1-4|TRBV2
CASSEWARVDEKLFF
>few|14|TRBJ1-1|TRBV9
CASSVGRTNTEAFF
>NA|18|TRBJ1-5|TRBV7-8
CASSLNRDRVDSNQPQHF
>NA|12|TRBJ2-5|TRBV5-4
CATTGPQETQYF
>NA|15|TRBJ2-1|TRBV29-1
CSGRTSGRAYNEQFF
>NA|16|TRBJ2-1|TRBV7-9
CASSSNVLAGGDEQFF
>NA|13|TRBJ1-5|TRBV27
CASSSGRNQPQHF
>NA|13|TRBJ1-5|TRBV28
CASSLRPNQPQHF
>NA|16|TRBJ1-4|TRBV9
CASSGGTGALNEKLFF
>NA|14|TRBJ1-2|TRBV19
CASSTTRGPYGYTF
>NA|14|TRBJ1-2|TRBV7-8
CASSHPGTGFGYTF